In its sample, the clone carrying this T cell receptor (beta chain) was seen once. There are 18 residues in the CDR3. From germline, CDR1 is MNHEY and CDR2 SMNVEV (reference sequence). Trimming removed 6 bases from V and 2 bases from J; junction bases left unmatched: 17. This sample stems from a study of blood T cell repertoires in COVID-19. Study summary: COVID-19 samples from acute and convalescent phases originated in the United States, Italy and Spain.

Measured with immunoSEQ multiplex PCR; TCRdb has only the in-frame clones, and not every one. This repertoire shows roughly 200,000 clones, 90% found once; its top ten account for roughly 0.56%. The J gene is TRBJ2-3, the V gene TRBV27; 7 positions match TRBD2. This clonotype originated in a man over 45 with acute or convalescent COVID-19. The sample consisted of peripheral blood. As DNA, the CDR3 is TGTGCCAGCAGCCCCCTGGGGGGAAGCGGGACCCTCACAGATACGCAGTATTTT. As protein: CASSPLGGSGTLTDTQYF.